Below are 17 T cell receptor beta chains sequenced from a single sample in a study of T cells in localized non-small cell lung cancer. Assay used: immunoSEQ multiplex PCR; TCRdb lists only in-frame clones, some missing. The sample lists over 50,000 clones; over 70% were seen once. Sequencing used peripheral blood mononuclear cells, obtained before any cancer treatment. The receptors here all came from a man aged 35-69 years with stage III lung adenocarcinoma.

The chain couples TRBV9 to TRBJ2-7; D might be TRBD1 (6 bases). Germline V gene data show CDR1 as SGDLS and CDR2 as YYNGEE. CDR3 length: 11 amino acids. The V end lost 7 bases, the J end lost 9 bases, and 14 bases lay between the germline ends. In DNA form, the CDR3 reads TGTGCCAGCGGCCGTGAAGGGGGGCAGTACTTC. It is translated as CASGREGGQYF.

The chain has TRBV6-6 and TRBJ1-5; 8 bases are shared with TRBD1. Per germline, CDR1 MNHNY and CDR2 SVGAGI (reference sequence). The CDR3 contains 13 residues. The V gene end was trimmed by 2 bases and the J gene end by 12 bases; junction bases not matched to a gene: 6. This CDR3 reads CASSYGQTGDQHF. The CDR3 nucleotides read TGTGCCAGCAGTTACGGGCAGACAGGGGACCAGCATTTT.

The rearrangement joins TRBV18 to TRBJ2-7; the D call may be TRBD1 or TRBD2 (5 bases each). Germline assignment: CDR1 KGHSH and CDR2 LQKENI. The CDR3 spans 14 residues. V lost 0 bases, J lost 0 bases, and 6 bases lay in between. The CDR3 DNA reads TGTGCCAGCTCACCACCTGGGACCTCCTACGAGCAGTACTTC. As protein: CASSPPGTSYEQYF.

The genes are TRBV25-1 and TRBJ2-7; 9 positions match TRBD1. The V and J ends lost 8 bases and 5 bases, in that order; junction bases with no gene match: 13. CDR3 size: 15 residues. The germline V gene has CDR1 MGHDK and CDR2 SYGVNS. In DNA, the CDR3 is TGTGCCAGCGCCGGGACAGGGAGGGGGTTCCACGAGCAGTACTTC. Encoded protein: CASAGTGRGFHEQYF.

The chain combines TRBV7-9 with TRBJ2-7; D possibly corresponds to TRBD2 (5 bases). The CDR3 has 14 residues. V lost 5 bases and J lost 0, with 11 bases in between. In germline, CDR1 is SEHNR, CDR2 FQNEAQ (reference sequence). For the CDR3, the DNA is TGTGCCAGCAGCGCCATGGGGAGCTCCTACGAGCAGTACTTC. It yields the protein CASSAMGSSYEQYF.

This chain connects TRBV18 to TRBJ1-1, with 8 bases matching TRBD1. Germline V lookup: CDR1 KGHSH, CDR2 LQKENI. This CDR3 comprises 17 residues. V was pared by 4 bases and J by 1 base, with 11 bases of the junction left unmatched. The CDR3 region has the DNA TGTGCCAGCTCACTCCGACCCGGACAGGGTCAGAACACTGAAGCTTTCTTT. Encoded protein: CASSLRPGQGQNTEAFF.

V gene TRBV25-1 combines with J gene TRBJ2-1, with 8 bases fitting TRBD2. Germline V gene data show CDR1 as MGHDK and CDR2 as SYGVNS. The CDR3 consists of 16 residues. The V and J ends lost 2 bases and 5 bases, in that order; junction bases with no gene match: 8. CDR3 DNA sequence: TGTGCCAGCAGTGAAACGGCGGGGGGAGTAAACAATGAGCAGTTCTTC. As protein: CASSETAGGVNNEQFF.

The V gene is TRBV7-6, the J gene TRBJ2-1, with D perhaps TRBD2 (6 bases). The V gene's germline CDR1 is SGHVS and CDR2 FNYEAQ. CDR3 length: 17 amino acids. The V and J ends lost 4 bases and 6 bases respectively, with 22 bases between them. Here the CDR3 reads CASSSFEALAEGNEQFF. The CDR3 DNA reads TGTGCCAGCAGCTCCTTTGAGGCACTAGCAGAGGGCAATGAGCAGTTCTTC.

The V gene is TRBV18, the J gene TRBJ2-3; 7 nucleotides align to TRBD2. The CDR3 sequence is 14 residues long. V shed 4 bases, J shed 6 bases, and the junction held 7 bases outside the gene matches. The germline gives CDR1 KGHSH, CDR2 LQKENI. The DNA for the CDR3 is TGTGCCAGCTCACGGGGGAGCGGGGCGGATACGCAGTATTTT. Its translation: CASSRGSGADTQYF.

This rearrangement joins TRBV19 to TRBJ2-2, with 10 nucleotides matching TRBD1. With 7 bases clipped from V and 0 bases from J, the junction kept 8 bases outside the gene matches. The CDR3 extends over 17 amino acids. Germline V gene data show CDR1 as LNHDA and CDR2 as SQIVND (reference sequence). Written as DNA, the CDR3 is TGTGCCAGTACAGGGGGACAGGGGCGGGCGAACACCGGGGAGCTGTTTTTT. The encoded protein is CASTGGQGRANTGELFF.

V and J are TRBV19 and TRBJ1-1; D ambiguous. CDR3 length: 12 amino acids. V lost 3 bases to trimming and J lost 7 bases, with 9 bases between them. CDR1 and CDR2 from the germline V gene are LNHDA and SQIVND (reference sequence). In DNA, the CDR3 is TGTGCCAGTAGTATCAATCGAAATGAAGCTTTCTTT. Translated, it gives CASSINRNEAFF.

The V and J genes are TRBV4-3 and TRBJ2-1, with 11 bases matching TRBD2. CDR1 is LGHNA and CDR2 is YSLEER in the germline V gene. The length of the CDR3 is 18 residues. The junction had 11 bases not matched to a gene; V was cut back by 3 bases and J by 4 bases. The CDR3 coding sequence is TGCGCCAGCAGCCACCAAGGGGCTAGCGGGGGGACTTACAATGAGCAGTTCTTC. It encodes CASSHQGASGGTYNEQFF.

The gene calls are TRBV7-2 and TRBJ1-5; possible D gene TRBD1, 5 bases. The V gene lost 5 bases and the J gene lost 6 bases, with 17 bases spanning the gap. Germline values: CDR1 SGHTA, CDR2 FQGNSA. The CDR3 consists of 15 residues. The CDR3 DNA reads as TGTGCCAGCAGCCCCCGGGACGGGGAATTTCAGCCCCAGCATTTT. This translates into CASSPRDGEFQPQHF.

CDR3 in amino acids: CASSPSLYYEQYF. DNA of the CDR3: TGTGCCAGCAGCCCTAGTTTGTACTACGAGCAGTACTTC. V and J are TRBV7-9 and TRBJ2-7; D call uncertain. V was cut by 5 bases and J by 3 bases, with 11 bases left in between. The CDR3 spans 13 residues. The V gene's germline CDR1 is SEHNR and CDR2 FQNEAQ (reference sequence).

The rearrangement uses TRBV15 and TRBJ1-4; D is undetermined. This CDR3 spans 13 amino acids. V was cut by 0 bases and J by 8 bases, with 7 bases left in between. From germline, CDR1 is LNHNV and CDR2 YYDKDF (reference sequence). The CDR3 is CATSRDLAEKLFF. CDR3 sequence (DNA): TGTGCCACCAGCAGAGATCTCGCAGAAAAACTGTTTTTT.

This sequence joins TRBV18 and TRBJ2-3; the D gene is possibly TRBD1 (5 bases). The V and J ends lost 3 bases and 2 bases respectively, with 9 bases between them. The CDR3 extends over 14 amino acids. Germline V gene sequence: CDR1 KGHSH, CDR2 LQKENI. The DNA for the CDR3 is TGTGCCAGCTCACCTTTAGGGGCCACAGATACGCAGTATTTT. Its protein product is CASSPLGATDTQYF.

The gene calls are TRBV5-6 and TRBJ2-5, with D possibly TRBD2 on 5 matching bases. Trimming took off 0 bases at V and 4 bases at J, with 10 bases between the two ends. There are 14 residues in the CDR3. CDR1 is SGHDT and CDR2 is YYEEEE in the germline V gene. CDR3 in DNA: TGTGCCAGCAGCTTGGAGCAGGCGGGAGAGACCCAGTACTTC. Its translation: CASSLEQAGETQYF.